This passage covers 28 T cell receptor beta chains from one sample sequenced in a study of blood T cell repertoires in COVID-19. Measured with immunoSEQ multiplex PCR; TCRdb has only the in-frame clones, and not every one. In the table there are a few hundred thousand clones, 80% to 90% of which are singletons. Sequenced: peripheral blood. These receptors were taken from a woman aged 40 to 50 who had recovered from COVID-19.

The genes are TRBV2 and TRBJ2-6; TRBD2 is a possible D gene (5 bases). The germline V gene encodes CDR1 SNHLY and CDR2 FYNNEI. This CDR3 is 16 amino acids long. Trimming took 4 bases from V and 1 from J, leaving 11 bases between them. DNA of the CDR3: TGTGCCAGCAGTGCAGTTAGAGGGTCTGGGGCCAACGTCCTGACTTTC. Protein product: CASSAVRGSGANVLTF.

In its sample, this clone was seen a few times. The chain employs TRBV5-4 and TRBJ2-1, with no clear D. V gave up 4 bases and J gave up 4 bases, with 9 bases separating them. Germline CDR1 SGHNT, CDR2 YYREEE (reference sequence). The CDR3 length is 13 residues. The CDR3 protein is CASSALLYNEQFF. Written as DNA, the CDR3 is TGTGCCAGCAGCGCCCTATTATACAATGAGCAGTTCTTC.

V usage is TRBV2 and J usage is TRBJ1-6; the D is unclear. Germline V CDR1 and CDR2: SNHLY, FYNNEI. CDR3 size: 12 residues. Trimming stripped 0 bases from V and 11 bases from J, with 5 bases between. This CDR3 is CASSEAGAPLHF. For the CDR3, the DNA is TGTGCCAGCAGTGAAGCCGGGGCACCCCTCCACTTT.

This chain links TRBV5-4 with TRBJ2-7; 7 bases are a match to TRBD1. CDR1 is SGHNT and CDR2 is YYREEE in the germline V gene (reference sequence). The ends lost 4 bases at V and 5 bases at J; junction bases unmatched: 12. CDR3 length: 15 residues. The CDR3 DNA reads as TGTGCCAGCAGCCTCGGACCGACAGGGATCGACGAGCAGTACTTC. Its protein is CASSLGPTGIDEQYF. The full variable domain, its missing parts supplied by reference TRBV5-4 and TRBJ2-7, is ETGVTQSPTHLIKTRGQQVTLRCSSQSGHNTVSWYQQALGQGPQFIFQYYREEENGRGNFPPRFSGLQFPNYSSELNVNALELDDSALYLCASSLGPTGIDEQYFGPGTRLTVT.

The chain couples TRBV18 to TRBJ1-5; TRBD1 might be the D (6 bases). Germline values: CDR1 KGHSH, CDR2 LQKENI. This CDR3 has 15 residues. Trimming left V 4 bases short and J 1 base short, with 11 bases between. CDR3 bases: TGTGCCAGCTCACTATATGGACAGAGCAATCAGCCCCAGCATTTT. It encodes CASSLYGQSNQPQHF.

This clone appeared a single time. This chain connects TRBV21-1 to TRBJ1-5. TRBV21-1 is tagged as a pseudogene. The CDR3 is made up of 16 amino acids. The CDR3 bases are TGTGCCAGCAGCAAAGGGGAGGGTATAGGAAATCAGCCCCAGCATTTT. It yields the protein CASSKGEGIGNQPQHF.

The chain is built from TRBV2 and TRBJ1-3, with 7 bases that match TRBD1. The junction had 2 bases not matched to a gene; V was cut back by 6 bases and J by 0 bases. CDR1 is SNHLY and CDR2 is FYNNEI in the germline V gene. The CDR3 consists of 14 residues. The chain's CDR3 is CASRGDSSGNTIYF. The CDR3 DNA is TGTGCCAGCAGAGGGGACAGCTCTGGAAACACCATATATTTT.

This sequence joins TRBV6-5 and TRBJ2-7; tentatively, D is TRBD1 (6 bases). There are 14 residues in the CDR3. Between the trimmed V and J ends, which lost 2 bases and 4 bases, there was a span of 12 bases. The germline CDR1 and CDR2 sequences are MNHEY and SVGAGI. The CDR3 protein is CASSYAGTRYEQYF. CDR3 in DNA: TGTGCCAGCAGTTACGCTGGGACACGATACGAGCAGTACTTC.

The V gene is TRBV29-1, the J gene TRBJ2-5; 7 nucleotides align to TRBD1. Germline V gene lookup returns CDR1 SQVTM and CDR2 ANQGSEA. V lost 6 bases to trimming and J lost 1 base; unmatched junction nucleotides: 2. CDR3 length: 12 amino acids. The CDR3 region has the DNA TGCAGCGTGGGACAGAGCCAAGAGACCCAGTACTTC. Its protein product is CSVGQSQETQYF.

This clone has only a few counts. The chain combines TRBV28 with TRBJ1-5, with D perhaps TRBD1 (6 bases). This CDR3 has 14 residues. Between the trimmed V and J ends, which lost 6 bases and 5 bases, there was a span of 14 bases. Germline V gene lookup returns CDR1 MDHEN and CDR2 SYDVKM. The CDR3 nucleotides read TGTGCCAGCAGCCTTCCTACAGGGTATCAGCCCCAGCATTTT. Protein: CASSLPTGYQPQHF.

The chain employs TRBV7-9 and TRBJ1-6; TRBD1 matches at 7 bases. The CDR3 extends over 15 amino acids. V gave up 6 bases and J gave up 7 bases; unmatched junction bases: 9. Germline V CDR1 and CDR2: SEHNR, FQNEAQ (reference sequence). CDR3 in amino acids: CASSKSGTENSPLHF. CDR3 coding DNA: TGTGCCAGCAGTAAGTCCGGGACAGAAAATTCACCCCTCCACTTT.

With regard to this clone: At one end the junction does not follow the germline gene, possibly because of a read error. V usage is TRBV3-1 (or the pseudogene TRBV3-2) and J usage is TRBJ1-1, with TRBD1 identical over 11 bases. CDR3 length: 12 amino acids. Looked up from germline, CDR1 is LGHDT and CDR2 is YNNKEL (reference sequence). DNA for the CDR3: TGTGCCAGCAGCCAAGGGACAGGGGGCGTTCTCTTT. Translation gives CASSQGTGGVLF.

The rearrangement uses TRBV7-2 and TRBJ1-3; 7 bases fit TRBD1. The CDR3 covers 19 residues. Unmatched junction bases numbered 16, after V lost 1 base and J lost 4 bases. Germline V gene sequence: CDR1 SGHTA, CDR2 FQGNSA. The CDR3 nucleotides are TGTGCCAGCAGCTTAGTGGGGGGAACAAGACAGGGCTCAGGAAACACCATATATTTT. As protein: CASSLVGGTRQGSGNTIYF.

The chain combines TRBV4-2 with TRBJ2-3; 12 bases are a match to TRBD2. The V and J ends lost 0 bases and 2 bases, in that order; junction bases with no gene match: 3. The CDR3 is 17 residues long. CDR1 is LGHNA, CDR2 YNFKEQ, per germline. The CDR3 DNA sequence: TGTGCCAGCAGCCAAGATGGACTAGCGGGACTCACAGATACGCAGTATTTT. Protein: CASSQDGLAGLTDTQYF.

This chain connects TRBV25-1 to TRBJ2-5; D perhaps matches TRBD1 (5 bases). Germline CDR1 is MGHDK and CDR2 is SYGVNS. The CDR3 has 15 residues. Trimming took 6 bases from V and 2 from J, leaving 16 bases between them. The CDR3, as DNA: TGTGCCAGCAGCCCCTGGGAAGGGGATCAAGAGACCCAGTACTTC. Encoded protein: CASSPWEGDQETQYF.

The rearrangement links TRBV7-3 to TRBJ2-1; no clear D. CDR3 length equals 13 residues. Trimming cost V 0 bases and J 6 bases, with 6 bases left between them. Germline CDR1 and CDR2: SGHTA and FQGTGA. The CDR3 here is CASSLTNSNEQFF. DNA of the CDR3: TGTGCCAGCAGCTTAACTAATTCCAATGAGCAGTTCTTC.

The chain has TRBV4-1 and TRBJ2-2, with TRBD1 matching over 10 bases. The germline V gene has CDR1 MGHRA and CDR2 YSYEKL. J lost 2 bases, V lost 5 bases, and 11 bases had no gene match. The CDR3 totals 18 residues. The CDR3 protein is CASSVHPGTGDNTGELFF. The CDR3 DNA reads TGCGCCAGCAGCGTCCACCCCGGGACAGGGGACAACACCGGGGAGCTGTTTTTT.

This clone is a singleton in its sample. The CDR3 nucleotides are TGCGCCAGCAGTGAGACGGGGGCGAACACCGGGGAGCTGTTTTTT. It specifies CASSETGANTGELFF. The rearrangement joins TRBV10-1 to TRBJ2-2; possibly TRBD2 for D (6 bases). CDR1 is WNHNN and CDR2 is SYGVQD in the germline V gene (reference sequence). This CDR3 region has 15 residues. The V gene lost 2 bases and the J gene lost 0 bases, with 7 bases spanning the gap.

Only a few counts were recorded for this clone. The chain combines TRBV3-1 (or the pseudogene TRBV3-2) with TRBJ1-5, with D perhaps TRBD1 (6 bases). The CDR3 extends over 14 amino acids. V was pared by 1 base and J by 5 bases, with 9 bases between. Germline CDR1 is LGHDT and CDR2 is YNNKEL (reference sequence). The CDR3 here is CASSQGGGHQPQHF. The CDR3 nucleotides read TGTGCCAGCAGCCAAGGAGGGGGACATCAGCCCCAGCATTTT.

This clone occurred a few times. The chain carries TRBV7-2 and TRBJ2-2; D is possibly TRBD2 (5 bases). Germline loops: CDR1 SGHTA, CDR2 FQGNSA. The V end was cut by 3 bases, the J end by 2 bases, with 10 bases between. This CDR3 contains 15 residues. The CDR3 sequence: CASSFSGLNTGELFF. The DNA for the CDR3 is TGTGCCAGCAGCTTTTCCGGACTTAACACCGGGGAGCTGTTTTTT.

The V and J genes are TRBV7-2 and TRBJ2-5; no clear D. Trimming left V 2 bases short and J 5 bases short, with 9 bases between. CDR1 and CDR2 from the germline V gene are SGHTA and FQGNSA. The CDR3 sequence is 13 residues long. The CDR3 here is CASSLLDAETQYF. CDR3 nucleotides: TGTGCCAGCAGCTTACTAGACGCGGAGACCCAGTACTTC.

This chain joins TRBV2 and TRBJ2-2; maybe TRBD2 (6 bases). Germline values: CDR1 SNHLY, CDR2 FYNNEI. V was trimmed by 8 bases and J by 5 bases, leaving 9 bases between them. The CDR3 length is 12 residues. The CDR3 DNA reads TGTGCCAGCTCGCGGGATACCGGGGAGCTGTTTTTT. Protein sequence: CASSRDTGELFF.

The rearrangement joins TRBV30 to TRBJ1-5, with TRBD1 matching over 8 bases. CDR3 size: 15 residues. Per germline, CDR1 GTSNPN and CDR2 SVGIG (reference sequence). V dropped 3 bases and J dropped 1; count of bases not matched to a gene: 5. Written as DNA, the CDR3 is TGTGCCTGGAGAAACCAGGGGGCGAGCAATCAGCCCCAGCATTTT. Its protein is CAWRNQGASNQPQHF.

The V and J genes are TRBV28 and TRBJ1-2, with D tentatively TRBD1 (6 bases). This CDR3 spans 13 amino acids. CDR1 is MDHEN and CDR2 is SYDVKM in the germline V gene. The V end lost 4 bases, the J end lost 13 bases, and 19 bases lay between the germline ends. The CDR3, as DNA: TGTGCCAGCAGTTCCAGGGACACCGTTCTTTCCACCTTC. This translates into CASSSRDTVLSTF.

V gene TRBV7-2 combines with J gene TRBJ1-2; D not resolved. V was cut by 5 bases and J by 0 bases, with 16 bases left in between. The CDR3 loop spans 16 amino acids. Germline CDR1 is SGHTA and CDR2 is FQGNSA. CDR3 DNA sequence: TGTGCCAGCAGCACTAAAGCCAGCCAAGCTAACTATGGCTACACCTTC. It specifies CASSTKASQANYGYTF.

This chain's CDR3 is CASSISGVDSPLHF. CDR3 coding DNA: TGTGCCAGTAGTATATCAGGGGTGGATTCACCCCTCCACTTT. The chain joins TRBV19 to TRBJ1-6; D perhaps matches TRBD1 (6 bases). The V end was cut by 2 bases, the J end by 8 bases, with 10 bases between. Germline lookup yields CDR1 LNHDA and CDR2 SQIVND (reference sequence). The CDR3 sequence is 14 residues long.

The rearrangement links TRBV11-2 to TRBJ2-7; D is unresolved. The CDR3 totals 14 residues. CDR1 and CDR2 from the germline V gene are SGHAT and FQNNGV. V shed 1 base and J shed 3 bases, with 10 bases lying between them. The CDR3 sequence: CASSLGAVLYEQYF. The CDR3 region has the DNA TGTGCCAGCAGCTTAGGGGCTGTTCTCTACGAGCAGTACTTC.

The V and J genes are TRBV14 and TRBJ1-1; unclear D gene. Trimming stripped 0 bases from V and 12 bases from J, with 11 bases between. The germline CDR1 and CDR2 sequences are SGHDN and FVKESK. The CDR3 covers 12 residues. The CDR3 nucleotides read TGTGCCAGCAGCCAAGATACGCAGGCGTCTTTCTTT. Translation: CASSQDTQASFF.